Here is one T cell receptor beta chain with its context. This entry is derived from a study of PD-1 blockade in classical Hodgkin lymphoma. This CDR3 region has 14 residues. Between the trimmed V and J ends, which lost 4 bases and 2 bases, there was a span of 11 bases. The V gene's germline CDR1 is SGDLS and CDR2 YYNGEE. Assay: immunoSEQ multiplex PCR; the TCRdb copy retains only in-frame clones and omits some. The top ten clones hold about 7.6% of a sample with fewer than 90,000 clones, 85% to 95% of them seen once. All trial patients relapsed after autologous stem cell transplantation. The receptor comes from a human donor with classical Hodgkin lymphoma. V usage is TRBV9 and J usage is TRBJ2-3; the D is unclear. The material sequenced was peripheral blood mononuclear cells (PBMCs), taken at baseline. The DNA for the CDR3 is TGTGCCAGCAGCCCGTGGACCATCACAGATACGCAGTATTTT. This sequence encodes CASSPWTITDTQYF.